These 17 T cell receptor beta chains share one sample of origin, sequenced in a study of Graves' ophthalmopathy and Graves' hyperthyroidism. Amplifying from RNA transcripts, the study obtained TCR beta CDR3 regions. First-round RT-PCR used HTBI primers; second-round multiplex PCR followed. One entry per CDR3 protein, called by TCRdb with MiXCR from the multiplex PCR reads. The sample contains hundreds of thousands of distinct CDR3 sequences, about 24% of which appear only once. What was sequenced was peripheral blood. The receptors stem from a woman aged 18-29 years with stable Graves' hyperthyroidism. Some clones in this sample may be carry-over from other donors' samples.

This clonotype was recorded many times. The CDR3 here is CSASPSGGTLAKNIQYF. The CDR3 bases are TGCAGTGCTAGTCCTAGCGGGGGCACCTTAGCCAAAAACATTCAGTACTTC. The chain couples TRBV20-1 to TRBJ2-4, with 10 positions matching TRBD2. V lost 3 bases to trimming and J lost 0 bases; unmatched junction nucleotides: 8. The CDR3 length is 17 residues. Germline assignment: CDR1 DFQATT and CDR2 SNEGSKA (reference sequence).

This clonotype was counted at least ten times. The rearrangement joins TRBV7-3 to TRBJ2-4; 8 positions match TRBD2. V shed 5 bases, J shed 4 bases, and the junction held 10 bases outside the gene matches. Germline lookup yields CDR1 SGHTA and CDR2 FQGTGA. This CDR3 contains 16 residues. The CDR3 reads CASSQTRGGKKNIQYF. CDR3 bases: TGTGCCAGCAGCCAAACACGGGGGGGAAAAAAAAACATTCAGTACTTC.

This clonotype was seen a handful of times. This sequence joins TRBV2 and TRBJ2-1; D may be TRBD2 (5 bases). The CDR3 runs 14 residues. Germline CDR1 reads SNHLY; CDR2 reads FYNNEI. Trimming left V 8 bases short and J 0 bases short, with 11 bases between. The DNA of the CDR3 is TGTGCCAGCGAGAGCGGAAGCTCCTACAATGAGCAGTTCTTC. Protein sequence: CASESGSSYNEQFF. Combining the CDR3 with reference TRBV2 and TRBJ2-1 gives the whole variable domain EPEVTQTPSHQVTQMGQEVILRCVPISNHLYFYWYRQILGQKVEFLVSFYNNEISEKSEIFDDQFSVERPDGSNFTLKIRSTKLEDSAMYFCASESGSSYNEQFFGPGTRLTVL.

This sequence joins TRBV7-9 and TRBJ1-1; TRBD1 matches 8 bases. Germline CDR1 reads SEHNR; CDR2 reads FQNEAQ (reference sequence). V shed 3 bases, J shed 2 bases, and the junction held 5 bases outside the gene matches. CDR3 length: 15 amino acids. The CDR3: CASSFTGQGNTEAFF. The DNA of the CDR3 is TGTGCCAGCAGCTTTACCGGACAGGGTAACACTGAAGCTTTCTTT.

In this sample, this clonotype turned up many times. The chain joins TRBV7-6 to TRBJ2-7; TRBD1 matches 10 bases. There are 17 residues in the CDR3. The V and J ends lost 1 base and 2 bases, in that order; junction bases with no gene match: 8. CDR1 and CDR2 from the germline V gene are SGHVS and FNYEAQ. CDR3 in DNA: TGTGCCAGCAGCTTAGATCCCCGACAGGGGGCTACCTACGAGCAGTACTTC. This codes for CASSLDPRQGATYEQYF.

The CDR3 sequence: CASSQDYQPQHF. The CDR3 DNA is TGTGCCAGCAGCCAGGATTATCAGCCCCAGCATTTT. The chain joins TRBV7-2 to TRBJ1-5; D not certain. Trimming cost V 5 bases and J 5 bases, with 7 bases left between them. CDR3 length: 12 residues. Germline V gene lookup returns CDR1 SGHTA and CDR2 FQGNSA.

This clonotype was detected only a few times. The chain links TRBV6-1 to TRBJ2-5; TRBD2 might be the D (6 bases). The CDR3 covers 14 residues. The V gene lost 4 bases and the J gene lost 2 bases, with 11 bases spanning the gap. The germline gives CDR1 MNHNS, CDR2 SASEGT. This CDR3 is CASSVKGGQETQYF. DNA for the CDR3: TGTGCCAGCAGTGTGAAGGGAGGTCAAGAGACCCAGTACTTC.

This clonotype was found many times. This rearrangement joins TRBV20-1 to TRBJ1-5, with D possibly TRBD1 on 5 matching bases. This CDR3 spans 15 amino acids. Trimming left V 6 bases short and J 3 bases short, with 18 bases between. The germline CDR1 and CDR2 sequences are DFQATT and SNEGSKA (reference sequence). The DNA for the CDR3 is TGCAGTGCCGAAAGGGGCCGGGACTACAATCAGCCCCAGCATTTT. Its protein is CSAERGRDYNQPQHF.

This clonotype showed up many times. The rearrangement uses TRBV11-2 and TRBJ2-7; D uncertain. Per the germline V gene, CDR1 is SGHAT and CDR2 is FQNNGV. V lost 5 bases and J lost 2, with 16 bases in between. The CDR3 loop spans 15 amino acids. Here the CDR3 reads CASSDRYSKAYEQYF. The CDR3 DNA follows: TGTGCCAGCAGCGATCGGTACTCGAAAGCCTACGAGCAGTACTTC.

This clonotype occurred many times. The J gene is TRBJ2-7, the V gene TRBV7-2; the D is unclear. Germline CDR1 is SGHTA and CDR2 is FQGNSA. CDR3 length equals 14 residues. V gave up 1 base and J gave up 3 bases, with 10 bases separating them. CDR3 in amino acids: CASSLESGIYEQYF. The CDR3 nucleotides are TGTGCCAGCAGCTTAGAGTCCGGAATCTACGAGCAGTACTTC.

The CDR3 loop reads CASGSSGGPETQYF. The CDR3 nucleotides read TGTGCCAGCGGATCTAGCGGGGGGCCCGAGACCCAGTACTTC. The rearrangement joins TRBV13 to TRBJ2-5, with 11 positions matching TRBD2. The CDR3 sequence is 14 residues long. Trimming at V came to 8 bases and at J to 5 bases, leaving 7 bases not matched to a gene. The V gene's germline CDR1 is PRHDT and CDR2 FYEKMQ (reference sequence).

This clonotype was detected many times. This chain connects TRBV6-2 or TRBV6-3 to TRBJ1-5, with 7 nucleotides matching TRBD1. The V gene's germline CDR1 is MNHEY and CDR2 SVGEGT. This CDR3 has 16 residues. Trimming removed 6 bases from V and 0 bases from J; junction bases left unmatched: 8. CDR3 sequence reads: CASSPLTGISNQPQHF. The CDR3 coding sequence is TGTGCCAGCAGCCCACTGACAGGGATTAGCAATCAGCCCCAGCATTTT.

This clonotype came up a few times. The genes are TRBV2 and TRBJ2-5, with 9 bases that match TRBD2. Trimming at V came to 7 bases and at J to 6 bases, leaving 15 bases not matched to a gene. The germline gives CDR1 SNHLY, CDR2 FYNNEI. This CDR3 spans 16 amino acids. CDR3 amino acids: CASMRGAVGLAKTQYF. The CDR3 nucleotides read TGTGCCAGCATGCGAGGAGCGGTGGGACTAGCAAAGACCCAGTACTTC.

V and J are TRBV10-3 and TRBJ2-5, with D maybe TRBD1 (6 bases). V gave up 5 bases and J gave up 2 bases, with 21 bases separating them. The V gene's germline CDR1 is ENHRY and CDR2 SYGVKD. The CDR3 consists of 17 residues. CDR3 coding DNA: TGTGCCATCAGTCGCAACAAACAACCGGGACAACAAGAGACCCAGTACTTC. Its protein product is CAISRNKQPGQQETQYF.

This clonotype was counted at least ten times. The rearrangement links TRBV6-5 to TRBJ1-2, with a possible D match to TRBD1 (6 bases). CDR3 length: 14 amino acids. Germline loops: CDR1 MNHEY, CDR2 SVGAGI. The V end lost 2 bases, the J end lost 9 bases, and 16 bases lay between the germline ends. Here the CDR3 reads CASSYRGHSESYTF. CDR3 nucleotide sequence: TGTGCCAGCAGTTACCGGGGACATTCGGAGAGCTACACCTTC.

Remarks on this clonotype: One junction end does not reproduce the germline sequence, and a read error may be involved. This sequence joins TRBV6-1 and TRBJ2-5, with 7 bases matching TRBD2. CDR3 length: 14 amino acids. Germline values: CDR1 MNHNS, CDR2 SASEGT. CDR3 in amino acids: CASRVAGVAPGLHF. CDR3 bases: TGTGCCAGCAGGGTGGCGGGGGTGGCCCCTGGATTGCACTTC.

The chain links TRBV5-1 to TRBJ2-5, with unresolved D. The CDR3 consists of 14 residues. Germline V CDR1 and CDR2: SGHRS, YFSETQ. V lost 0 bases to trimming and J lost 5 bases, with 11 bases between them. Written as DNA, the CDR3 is TGCGCCAGCAGCTTGGTTCCAACCTCGGAGACCCAGTACTTC. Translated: CASSLVPTSETQYF. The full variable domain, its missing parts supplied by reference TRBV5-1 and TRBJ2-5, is KAGVTQTPRYLIKTRGQQVTLSCSPISGHRSVSWYQQTPGQGLQFLFEYFSETQRNKGNFPGRFSGRQFSNSRSEMNVSTLELGDSALYLCASSLVPTSETQYFGPGTRLLVL.